One sample yielded the 25 T cell receptor beta chains listed below, sequenced in a study of identical twins. MiXCR, run by TCRdb on the 5' RACE reads, gives a single entry per CDR3 protein. The sample yields 1.5 million to 2 million distinct CDR3 sequences, roughly 35% seen once. Material for sequencing was cord blood. The receptors here all came from a newborn girl in good health.

Only a few counts were recorded for this clonotype. This chain connects TRBV5-5 to TRBJ2-7; 7 nucleotides match TRBD1. The J call may be in error: the DNA end matches TRBJ2-5 better. Per germline, CDR1 SGHKS and CDR2 YYEKEE (reference sequence). This CDR3 has 15 residues. In nucleotides, the CDR3 is TGTGCCAGCAGCTTTGGACTGACAGGGTCGGAGACCCAGTACTTC. Protein product: CASSFGLTGSETQYF.

This clonotype was seen a few times. The chain recombines TRBV20-1 with TRBJ1-1; tentative D call: TRBD1 (5 bases). This CDR3 comprises 15 residues. The germline gives CDR1 DFQATT, CDR2 SNEGSKA (reference sequence). Trimming shortened V by 4 bases and J by 0 bases, and 15 bases separated the two germline ends. In DNA form, the CDR3 reads TGCAGTGCTAATGACTACAGGCTTATGAACACTGAAGCTTTCTTT. This translates into CSANDYRLMNTEAFF.

The rearrangement links TRBV20-1 to TRBJ2-1; unclear D gene. Germline CDR1 DFQATT, CDR2 SNEGSKA (reference sequence). The germline V and J ends were trimmed by 0 bases and 0 bases, with 9 bases remaining between them. There are 15 residues in the CDR3. The CDR3 bases are TGCAGTGCTAGAGATCTCCGGAGCTCCTACAATGAGCAGTTCTTC. This sequence encodes CSARDLRSSYNEQFF.

For the CDR3, the DNA is TGTGCCCATGTAGGGGAGAACAATGAGCAGTACTTC. Translated, it gives CAHVGENNEQYF. V usage is TRBV2 and J usage is TRBJ2-7; possibly TRBD1 or TRBD2 for D (5 bases each). Germline lookup yields CDR1 SNHLY and CDR2 FYNNEI. V lost 11 bases and J lost 7, with 18 bases in between. The CDR3 totals 12 residues.

The chain has TRBV20-1 and TRBJ2-1; possibly TRBD2 for D (6 bases). Germline V gives CDR1 DFQATT, CDR2 SNEGSKA (reference sequence). Trimming left V 0 bases short and J 6 bases short, with 15 bases between. The CDR3 covers 15 residues. CDR3 residues: CSARDLGLRRNEQFF. CDR3 sequence (DNA): TGCAGTGCTAGAGATTTGGGACTGCGTCGCAATGAGCAGTTCTTC.

The CDR3 region is CASSLANRGANTGELFF. CDR3 DNA sequence: TGTGCCAGCAGCTTAGCTAACAGGGGCGCGAACACCGGGGAGCTGTTTTTT. The chain links TRBV7-9 to TRBJ2-2; 7 nucleotides agree with TRBD1. Losses at the gene ends were 0 bases for V and 0 bases for J; bases not matched to a gene: 4. Germline V CDR1 and CDR2: SEHNR, FQNEAQ (reference sequence). CDR3 size: 17 residues.

The chain joins TRBV20-1 to TRBJ1-4; D is ambiguous. V lost 8 bases and J 3 bases, leaving 13 bases between the germline ends. Germline values: CDR1 DFQATT, CDR2 SNEGSKA (reference sequence). This CDR3 region has 13 residues. The CDR3 DNA follows: TGCAGTAACCCGGAGGGCCCTAATGAAAAACTGTTTTTT. Protein: CSNPEGPNEKLFF.

V is TRBV20-1 and J is TRBJ2-1; TRBD2 might be the D (5 bases). The end of the DNA fits TRBJ2-7 better, so the J call may be wrong. The CDR3 loop spans 13 amino acids. Germline V gives CDR1 DFQATT, CDR2 SNEGSKA (reference sequence). CDR3 sequence (DNA): TGCGGCCCTGATCGCCTAGCTCCCAATGAGCAGTACTTC. Amino acid sequence: CGPDRLAPNEQYF.

With respect to this clonotype: One junction end disagrees with the germline gene, perhaps due to a read error. The chain employs TRBV15 and TRBJ1-2; TRBD1 might be the D (5 bases). The CDR3 is 13 amino acids. The germline gives CDR1 LNHNV, CDR2 YYDKDF (reference sequence). CDR3 sequence reads: CATGRDRPYGYTF. CDR3 nucleotide sequence: TGTGCCACCGGCAGAGACAGACCCTATGGCTACACCTTC.

For this clonotype: A single base separates this from a much larger clone, so it may be a read error. The genes are TRBV20-1 and TRBJ1-2; D is unclear. The CDR3 length is 13 residues. Trimming shortened V by 2 bases and J by 2 bases, and 9 bases separated the two germline ends. Germline V gives CDR1 DFQATT, CDR2 SNEGSKA (reference sequence). The CDR3: CSARSETNYGYTF. The CDR3 bases are TGCAGTGCTAGAAGTGAGACCAACTATGGCTACACCTTC.

This clonotype has a handful of counts. The CDR3 spells CASSQGPGSAYSNQPQHF. In DNA, the CDR3 is TGCGCCAGCAGCCAAGGCCCGGGGTCGGCTTATAGCAATCAGCCCCAGCATTTT. V and J are TRBV4-1 and TRBJ1-5; D remains unclear. V was cut by 1 base and J by 0 bases, with 16 bases left in between. Looked up from germline, CDR1 is MGHRA and CDR2 is YSYEKL. This CDR3 contains 18 residues.

This clonotype was counted only a few times. V gene TRBV6-2 or TRBV6-3 combines with J gene TRBJ2-1; D not certain. CDR1 MNHEY and CDR2 SVGEGT come from the germline V gene. Trimming removed 6 bases from V and 4 bases from J, with 16 bases in between. The CDR3 is 15 amino acids. CDR3: CASRPTLTPYNEQFF. The CDR3 DNA reads TGTGCCAGCAGACCAACATTGACACCTTACAATGAGCAGTTCTTC.

Many counts were recorded for this clonotype. The chain has TRBV29-1 and TRBJ2-1, with a tentative D call TRBD1 (5 bases). The length of the CDR3 is 13 residues. Germline CDR1 and CDR2: SQVTM and ANQGSEA. V gave up 5 bases and J gave up 7 bases, with 15 bases separating them. The chain's CDR3 is CSVKGIYVNEQFF. In DNA form, the CDR3 reads TGCAGCGTTAAGGGGATCTATGTGAATGAGCAGTTCTTC.

The chain combines TRBV25-1 with TRBJ2-1; 9 bases match TRBD2. V dropped 2 bases and J dropped 13; count of bases not matched to a gene: 15. The germline V gene encodes CDR1 MGHDK and CDR2 SYGVNS. CDR3 length: 16 residues. The CDR3 region is CASSEPVVAGAETQFF. CDR3 sequence (DNA): TGTGCCAGCAGTGAACCCGTGGTAGCGGGAGCAGAGACCCAGTTCTTC.

This clonotype was counted ten times or more. The chain joins TRBV12-3 or TRBV12-4 to TRBJ1-6, with TRBD1 matching over 8 bases. CDR3 size: 16 residues. With V trimmed by 5 bases and J by 3 bases, 6 bases remained unmatched. CDR3 sequence: CASSPDRGGYNSPLHF. In DNA form, the CDR3 reads TGTGCCAGCAGTCCCGACAGGGGCGGCTATAATTCACCCCTCCACTTT.

J is TRBJ2-7 and V is TRBV27, with unresolved D. From germline, CDR1 is MNHEY and CDR2 SMNVEV (reference sequence). The V end lost 4 bases, the J end lost 4 bases, and 14 bases lay between the germline ends. The CDR3 sequence is 14 residues long. This chain's CDR3 is CASSWTRFAYEQYF. For the CDR3, the DNA is TGTGCCAGCAGTTGGACCAGATTCGCTTACGAGCAGTACTTC.

This clonotype was picked up a small number of times. The chain is built from TRBV20-1 and TRBJ2-5, with D possibly TRBD2 on 6 matching bases. V was clipped by 6 bases and J by 4 bases, with 9 bases between them. Germline assignment: CDR1 DFQATT and CDR2 SNEGSKA (reference sequence). The CDR3 spans 11 residues. CDR3 loop: CSAQGGETQYF. The CDR3 region has the DNA TGCAGTGCCCAGGGAGGAGAGACCCAGTACTTC.

Regarding this clonotype: Just one base apart from a much larger clone, this may be a read error. The chain carries TRBV13 and TRBJ2-3; 8 nucleotides agree with TRBD2. Germline V gene lookup returns CDR1 PRHDT and CDR2 FYEKMQ (reference sequence). This CDR3 is 17 amino acids long. Written as DNA, the CDR3 is TGTGCCAGCAGCTGGCGGTTAGCGGGATCGGGAACAGATGCGCAGTATTTT. Translated: CASSWRLAGSGTDAQYF.

Only a few counts were recorded for this clonotype. V usage is TRBV20-1 and J usage is TRBJ2-1, with a weak D call TRBD1 (5 bases). The CDR3 loop spans 17 amino acids. Per the germline V gene, CDR1 is DFQATT and CDR2 is SNEGSKA (reference sequence). Trimming took 5 bases from V and 5 from J, leaving 25 bases between them. The CDR3 here is CSAPTYPGLPGHNEQFF. The CDR3 coding sequence is TGCAGTGCTCCGACCTACCCTGGCCTACCAGGGCACAATGAGCAGTTCTTC.

The chain joins TRBV20-1 to TRBJ2-1; 8 nucleotides match TRBD2. The germline gives CDR1 DFQATT, CDR2 SNEGSKA (reference sequence). With V trimmed by 6 bases and J by 8 bases, 12 bases remained unmatched. This CDR3 has 14 residues. The CDR3 DNA is TGCAGTGCAACCGGGACTAGGGCCCTTGATGAGCAGTTCTTC. Translation: CSATGTRALDEQFF.

This chain connects TRBV20-1 to TRBJ2-3, with D hard to call. Germline V gene data show CDR1 as DFQATT and CDR2 as SNEGSKA (reference sequence). The CDR3 totals 13 residues. V was clipped by 1 base and J by 1 base, with 6 bases between them. The CDR3 DNA follows: TGCAGTGCTAGAGTGAAGGGCACAGATACGCAGTATTTT. Its translation: CSARVKGTDTQYF.

V usage is TRBV21-1 and J usage is TRBJ2-3; TRBD1 is the table's D call, not checked against the DNA. TRBV21-1 is noted as a pseudogene. This CDR3 is built from 16 residues. Here the CDR3 reads CASTTLGAGVTDTQYF. The CDR3 DNA reads TGTGCCAGCACCACCCTAGGGGCAGGGGTGACAGATACGCAGTATTTT.

This rearrangement joins TRBV9 to TRBJ1-2, with 7 bases aligning to TRBD1. The germline V gene has CDR1 SGDLS and CDR2 YYNGEE. The ends lost 4 bases at V and 7 bases at J; junction bases unmatched: 7. The CDR3 length is 13 residues. Here the CDR3 reads CASSPGGRVGYTF. In DNA, the CDR3 is TGTGCCAGCAGCCCAGGGGGAAGGGTTGGCTACACCTTC.

V is TRBV10-3 and J is TRBJ2-5; 15 bases line up with TRBD2. The end of the DNA is better explained by TRBJ2-7, so the J call may be wrong. Germline values: CDR1 ENHRY, CDR2 SYGVKD. This CDR3 region has 15 residues. The CDR3 here is CAIRRTSGGDYEQYF. The CDR3 DNA follows: TGTGCCATCAGGAGGACTAGCGGGGGGGACTACGAGCAGTACTTC.

This chain joins TRBV5-1 and TRBJ2-5; D is perhaps TRBD1 (6 bases). V was shortened by 3 bases and J by 1 base, with 16 bases between the two germline ends. Germline V gives CDR1 SGHRS, CDR2 YFSETQ. The CDR3 length is 16 residues. The chain's CDR3 is CASSSSGRGGQETQYF. DNA of the CDR3: TGCGCCAGCAGCTCGTCAGGGAGAGGGGGCCAAGAGACCCAGTACTTC. Combining the CDR3 with reference TRBV5-1 and TRBJ2-5 gives the whole variable domain KAGVTQTPRYLIKTRGQQVTLSCSPISGHRSVSWYQQTPGQGLQFLFEYFSETQRNKGNFPGRFSGRQFSNSRSEMNVSTLELGDSALYLCASSSSGRGGQETQYFGPGTRLLVL.